The sequence of this T cell receptor (beta chain) was determined in a study of T-cell reconstitution after alpha-beta-depleted transplantation in children. As it was prepared, the TCRbeta library received unique molecular identifiers. TCRdb recomputed calls from the PCR reads with MiXCR, one row per CDR3 protein. The profile shows approximately 800,000 distinct CDR3 sequences, roughly 15% of them singletons. This clonotype was detected a few times. In germline, CDR1 is SGHRS, CDR2 YFSETQ. The CDR3 loop spans 21 amino acids. With 0 bases clipped from V and 0 bases from J, the junction kept 14 bases outside the gene matches.

The source material was PBMCs, mostly from graft donor cells, sampled 360 days after TCRalphabeta/CD19-depleted stem cell transplant. The chain uses TRBV5-1 and TRBJ2-4; 11 bases line up with TRBD2. The receptor was isolated from a male patient younger than 18 who had a stem cell transplant for acute lymphoblastic leukemia, so the T cells may come from the graft donor. CDR3 sequence: CASSLEALTSGGVIAKNIQYF. For the CDR3, the DNA is TGCGCCAGCAGCTTGGAAGCCTTAACTAGCGGGGGAGTAATAGCCAAAAACATTCAGTACTTC.